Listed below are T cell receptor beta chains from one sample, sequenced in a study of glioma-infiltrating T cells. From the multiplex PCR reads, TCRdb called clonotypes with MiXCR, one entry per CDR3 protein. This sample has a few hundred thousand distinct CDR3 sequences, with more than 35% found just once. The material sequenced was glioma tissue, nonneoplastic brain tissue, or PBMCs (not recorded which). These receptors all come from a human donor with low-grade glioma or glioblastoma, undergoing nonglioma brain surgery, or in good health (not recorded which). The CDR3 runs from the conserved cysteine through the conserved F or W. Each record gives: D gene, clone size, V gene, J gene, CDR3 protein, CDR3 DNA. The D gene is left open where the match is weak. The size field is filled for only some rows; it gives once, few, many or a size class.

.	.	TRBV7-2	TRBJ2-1	CASSLRPRQDHYNEQFF	TGTGCCAGCAGCTTACGCCCTAGACAAGACCACTACAATGAGCAGTTCTTC
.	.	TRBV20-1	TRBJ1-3	CSARPHSRSGNTIYF	TGCAGTGCTAGGCCACATAGCCGCTCTGGAAACACCATATATTTT
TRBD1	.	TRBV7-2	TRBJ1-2	CASSGQVSYGYTF	TGTGCCAGCAGCGGACAGGTTTCCTATGGCTACACCTTC
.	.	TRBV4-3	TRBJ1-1	CASSQVEGGWAFF	TGCGCCAGCAGCCAAGTTGAGGGCGGCTGGGCTTTCTTT
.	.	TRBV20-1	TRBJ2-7	CSARDSLVNEQYF	TGCAGTGCTAGAGATTCCCTAGTAAACGAGCAGTACTTC
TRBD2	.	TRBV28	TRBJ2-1	CASNLAGTSDNEQFF	TGTGCCAGTAATTTAGCGGGTACCTCGGACAATGAGCAGTTCTTC
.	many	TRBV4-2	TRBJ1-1	CASSQPAWDTEAFF	TGTGCCAGCAGCCAACCTGCGTGGGACACTGAAGCTTTCTTT
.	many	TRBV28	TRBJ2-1	CASSLAPGSYNEQFF	TGTGCCAGCAGTCTCGCGCCGGGCTCCTACAATGAGCAGTTCTTC
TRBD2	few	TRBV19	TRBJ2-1	CASSVRLAGTYNEQFF	TGTGCCAGTAGTGTCAGACTAGCGGGGACCTACAATGAGCAGTTCTTC
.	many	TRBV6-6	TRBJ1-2	CASSYSGEGGYTF	TGTGCCAGCAGTTACTCAGGGGAAGGAGGCTACACCTTC
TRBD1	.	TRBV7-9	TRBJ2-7	CASSYSTGLGSYEQYF	TGTGCCAGCAGCTACTCGACAGGGTTAGGGTCCTACGAGCAGTACTTC
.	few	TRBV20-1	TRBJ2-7	CSARDGAGSHEQYF	TGCAGTGCTAGAGATGGGGCGGGGAGTCACGAGCAGTACTTC
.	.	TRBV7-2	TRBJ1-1	CASSLRVLTEAFF	TGTGCCAGCAGCTTGCGGGTATTGACTGAAGCTTTCTTT
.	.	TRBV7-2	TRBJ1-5	CASSLEPPKPQHF	TGTGCCAGCAGCTTAGAACCCCCTAAGCCCCAGCATTTT
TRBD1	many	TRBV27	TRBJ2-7	CASSFTGDEQYF	TGTGCCAGCAGTTTCACAGGGGACGAGCAGTACTTC
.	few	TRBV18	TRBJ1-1	CASSPQGMNTEAFF	TGTGCCAGCTCACCACAGGGCATGAACACTGAAGCTTTCTTT
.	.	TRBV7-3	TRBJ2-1	CAGSLGGGRAANEQFF	TGTGCCGGCAGCTTAGGGGGCGGGAGAGCCGCCAATGAGCAGTTCTTC
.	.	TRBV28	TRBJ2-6	CASSLAEANVLTF	TGTGCCAGCAGTTTAGCTGAGGCCAACGTCCTGACTTTC
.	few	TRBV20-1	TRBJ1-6	CSASPGLISPLHF	TGCAGTGCTAGCCCAGGGTTGATTTCACCCCTCCACTTT
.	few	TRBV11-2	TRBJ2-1	CASSPAHIYNEQFF	TGTGCCAGCAGCCCCGCCCACATCTACAATGAGCAGTTCTTC
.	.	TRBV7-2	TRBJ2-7	CASSREFSGEGHEQYF	TGTGCCAGCAGCCGCGAATTCTCAGGGGAAGGTCACGAGCAGTACTTC
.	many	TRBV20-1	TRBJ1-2	CSAKPTGSYGYTF	TGCAGTGCTAAGCCGACCGGGAGCTATGGCTACACCTTC
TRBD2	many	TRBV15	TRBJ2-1	CATSRALAVYNEQFF	TGTGCCACCAGCAGAGCACTAGCGGTATACAATGAGCAGTTCTTC
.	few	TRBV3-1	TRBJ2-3	CASSQVWDTQYF	TGTGCCAGCAGCCAAGTATGGGATACGCAGTATTTT
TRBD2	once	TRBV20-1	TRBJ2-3	CSASLAGFTDTQYF	TGCAGTGCTTCCCTAGCGGGATTCACAGATACGCAGTATTTT
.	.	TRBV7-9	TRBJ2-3	CASSLRAGRTDTQYF	TGTGCCAGCAGCTTAAGAGCAGGGCGGACAGATACGCAGTATTTT
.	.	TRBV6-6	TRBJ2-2	CASSLDGPRQTGELFF	TGTGCCAGCAGTCTCGACGGGCCCAGACAAACCGGGGAGCTGTTTTTT
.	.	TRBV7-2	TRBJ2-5	CASSLSYTDTQYF	TGTGCCAGCAGCTTATCATACACCGATACTCAGTACTTC
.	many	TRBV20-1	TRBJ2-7	CSAREGTSYEQYF	TGCAGTGCTCGGGAAGGTACCTCCTACGAGCAGTACTTC
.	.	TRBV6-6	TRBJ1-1	CATNEAGYTEAFF	TGTGCCACCAACGAAGCAGGATACACTGAAGCTTTCTTT
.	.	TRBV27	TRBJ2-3	CASNFRTPDTQYF	TGTGCCAGCAATTTCCGGACCCCAGACACGCAGTATTTT
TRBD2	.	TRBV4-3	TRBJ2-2	CASSRRTSGRGYTGELFF	TGCGCCAGCAGCCGACGGACTAGCGGGAGGGGGTACACCGGGGAGCTGTTTTTT
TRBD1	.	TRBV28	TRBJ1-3	CASSLRDRPGNTIYF	TGTGCCAGCAGTCTCCGGGACAGACCTGGAAACACCATATATTTT
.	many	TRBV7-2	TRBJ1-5	CASSPGGIRNQPQHF	TGTGCCAGCAGCCCAGGTGGGATCAGAAATCAGCCCCAGCATTTT
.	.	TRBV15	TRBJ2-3	CATSIEWESTGTQYF	TGTGCCACCAGCATAGAGTGGGAGTCCACAGGTACGCAGTATTTT
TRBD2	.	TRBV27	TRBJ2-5	CASGKLTSALRGEIQYF	TGCGCCAGCGGGAAACTGACTAGCGCCTTAAGGGGAGAGATTCAGTACTTC
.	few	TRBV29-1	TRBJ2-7	CSVREVASYEQYF	TGCAGCGTGAGGGAGGTGGCCTCCTACGAGCAGTACTTC
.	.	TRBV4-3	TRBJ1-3	CASSPSSGNTIYF	TGCGCCAGCAGCCCTTCGTCGGGAAACACCATATATTTT
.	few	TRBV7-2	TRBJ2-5	CASSLMLAREGETQYF	TGTGCCAGCAGCCTTATGTTGGCCAGGGAAGGAGAGACCCAGTACTTC
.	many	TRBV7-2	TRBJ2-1	CASSLDGPLDEQFF	TGTGCCAGCAGCTTAGACGGGCCGCTTGATGAGCAGTTCTTC
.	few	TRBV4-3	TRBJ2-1	CASSQGRANFDEQFF	TGCGCCAGCAGCCAAGGGAGGGCCAATTTTGATGAGCAGTTCTTC